The TCR beta chain described here comes from a study of T-cell memory formation after mild COVID-19. The germline CDR1 and CDR2 sequences are SGHTA and FQGNSA. V was cut by 5 bases and J by 6 bases, with 18 bases left in between. CDR3 length equals 15 residues. Concerning this clonotype itself: As yet, its antigen is unknown.

Study findings and constraints: Day 15 to 85 contracting clones showed balanced CD4/CD8; day 15 to 37 expanders favored CD4+. Pre-infection memory harbored some responding clones, suggesting cross-reactive memory joined. CD4+ contracting clones were found mainly in CM and EM, and CD8+ ones in EMRA. Nothing showed for sure that second-wave clones peaking on day 37 were SARS-CoV-2 specific.

MiXCR was run by TCRdb on the 5' RACE reads, yielding one entry per CDR3 protein. The sample has around 65,000 distinct CDR3 sequences, roughly 10% seen once. The receptor was derived from a man younger than 35 who had mild COVID-19 (a few samples of this study predate the infection). Cell type and time point are not known. Sequenced input: PBMCs or a T cell subset sorted from them (not recorded which). The chain carries TRBV7-2 and TRBJ2-3; D might be TRBD1 (6 bases). As DNA, the CDR3 is TGTGCCAGCAGCCCGACAACAGGGATCAGGGATACGCAGTATTTT. Translated: CASSPTTGIRDTQYF.